What follows are 17 T cell receptor beta chains derived from one specimen sequenced in a study of Ad26.COV2.S vaccination and SARS-CoV-2 variants. The protocol was immunoSEQ multiplex PCR, while the TCRdb copy is restricted to in-frame clones and leaves out a portion. In the table there are about 480,000 clones, roughly 87% of which are singletons. Sample treatment: approximately 18 received Ad26.COV2.S at low or high dose, single or two shots; a few received placebo; per-sample allocation not given. Vaccine and placebo recipients were sampled on day 63 after the first injection. Sample: peripheral blood, taken in a trial of Ad26.COV2.S vaccine versus placebo. These receptors came from a person between 18 and 60 years old who received the Ad26.COV2.S COVID-19 vaccine or a placebo.

J is TRBJ1-5 and V is TRBV19; D is undetermined. Germline values: CDR1 LNHDA, CDR2 SQIVND (reference sequence). With 3 bases removed from V and 10 bases from J, the gap between germline ends came to 13 bases. The CDR3 runs to 13 residues. CDR3 residues: CASSIGELGPQHF. The DNA for the CDR3 is TGTGCCAGTAGTATTGGCGAGTTAGGTCCCCAGCATTTT.

The V and J genes are TRBV5-5 and TRBJ2-3; 15 nucleotides line up with TRBD2. This CDR3 is built from 18 residues. Germline assignment: CDR1 SGHKS and CDR2 YYEKEE (reference sequence). The V and J ends lost 2 bases and 2 bases, in that order; junction bases with no gene match: 6. CDR3 DNA sequence: TGTGCCAGCAGCTTTGGACTAGCGGGAGGGCCATACACAGATACGCAGTATTTT. Encoded protein: CASSFGLAGGPYTDTQYF.

The gene calls are TRBV11-3 and TRBJ2-3; D uncertain. Per germline, CDR1 SGHNT and CDR2 YENEEA. Trimming took 8 bases from V and 2 from J, leaving 11 bases between them. The CDR3 is 13 residues long. CDR3 sequence: CASSGGPTDTQYF. The DNA for the CDR3 is TGTGCCAGCTCCGGCGGCCCCACAGATACGCAGTATTTT.

This chain links TRBV7-2 with TRBJ1-1, with D perhaps matching TRBD1 (5 bases). Germline loops: CDR1 SGHTA, CDR2 FQGNSA. The CDR3 covers 15 residues. V was pared by 3 bases and J by 1 base, with 12 bases between. This CDR3 is CASSFSRGRNTEAFF. The CDR3 DNA reads TGTGCCAGCAGCTTTAGTAGGGGCCGGAACACTGAAGCTTTCTTT.

The V call is TRBV6-5, the J call TRBJ2-2; TRBD1 matches 9 bases. The CDR3 spans 15 residues. Trimming at V came to 4 bases and at J to 6 bases, leaving 6 bases not matched to a gene. Germline V lookup: CDR1 MNHEY, CDR2 SVGAGI. CDR3 in DNA: TGTGCCAGCAGTTGGACAGGGGTGACCCCCGGGGAGCTGTTTTTT. This codes for CASSWTGVTPGELFF.

V gene TRBV28 combines with J gene TRBJ2-3, with 9 positions matching TRBD1. V was pared by 6 bases and J by 6 bases, with 13 bases of the junction left unmatched. This CDR3 has 16 amino acids. The germline CDR1 and CDR2 sequences are MDHEN and SYDVKM. CDR3 in DNA: TGTGCCAGCAGCCGGGGAGGGACAGGGTATGCGGATACGCAGTATTTT. It encodes CASSRGGTGYADTQYF.

The chain carries TRBV4-2 and TRBJ2-1; TRBD2 agrees at 10 bases. Losses at the gene ends were 0 bases for V and 4 bases for J; bases not matched to a gene: 21. The CDR3 extends over 22 amino acids. Germline CDR1 and CDR2: LGHNA and YNFKEQ. The CDR3 sequence: CASSQEVSGSGRTNPSYNEQFF. The CDR3 DNA reads as TGTGCCAGCAGCCAAGAGGTCTCAGGTAGCGGGAGGACAAACCCCTCTTACAATGAGCAGTTCTTC.

The V gene is TRBV5-4, the J gene TRBJ1-1; TRBD1 is a possible D gene (6 bases). Germline V CDR1 and CDR2: SGHNT, YYREEE (reference sequence). The CDR3 extends over 15 amino acids. Trimming removed 0 bases from V and 1 base from J, with 10 bases in between. The CDR3 loop reads CASSLGVGGNTEAFF. The CDR3 DNA follows: TGTGCCAGCAGCTTGGGCGTAGGGGGGAACACTGAAGCTTTCTTT. Based on the CDR3 plus reference TRBV5-4 and TRBJ1-1, the full variable domain is ETGVTQSPTHLIKTRGQQVTLRCSSQSGHNTVSWYQQALGQGPQFIFQYYREEENGRGNFPPRFSGLQFPNYSSELNVNALELDDSALYLCASSLGVGGNTEAFFGQGTRLTVV.

The rearrangement joins TRBV29-1 to TRBJ2-1; 9 bases are shared with TRBD2. Germline V lookup: CDR1 SQVTM, CDR2 ANQGSEA. The length of the CDR3 is 13 residues. The ends lost 7 bases at V and 9 bases at J; junction bases unmatched: 10. This CDR3 reads CSGGLARGGEQFF. Written as DNA, the CDR3 is TGCAGCGGTGGACTAGCGCGAGGGGGTGAGCAGTTCTTC.

The genes are TRBV7-2 and TRBJ2-7, with 8 nucleotides matching TRBD1. This CDR3 is built from 15 residues. Germline loops: CDR1 SGHTA, CDR2 FQGNSA. J lost 12 bases, V lost 3 bases, and 16 bases had no gene match. CDR3 DNA: TGTGCCAGCAGCTTCAATACAGGGGGGATCCTAAATGCGTACTTC. Translating gives CASSFNTGGILNAYF.

The chain couples TRBV12-3 or TRBV12-4 to TRBJ1-1; TRBD1 is a possible D gene (6 bases). CDR3 size: 13 residues. Trimming took off 6 bases at V and 3 bases at J, with 11 bases between the two ends. The CDR3 is CASSKGGYTEAFF. CDR3 sequence (DNA): TGTGCCAGCAGCAAGGGGGGATACACTGAAGCTTTCTTT.

The chain employs TRBV28 and TRBJ1-1; D call uncertain. Trimming took off 8 bases at V and 3 bases at J, with 10 bases between the two ends. The CDR3 is made up of 12 amino acids. Looked up from germline, CDR1 is MDHEN and CDR2 is SYDVKM. The CDR3 bases are TGTGCCAGCGGCCTTGGATACACTGAAGCTTTCTTT. Translated: CASGLGYTEAFF.

The chain links TRBV5-1 to TRBJ1-4; TRBD1 is a possible D gene (5 bases). Trimming took off 4 bases at V and 10 bases at J, with 17 bases between the two ends. The CDR3 is 14 residues long. Per germline, CDR1 SGHRS and CDR2 YFSETQ. CDR3 nucleotides: TGCGCCAGCAGCCCTGGGCAGGGTTTTAGAAAACTGTTTTTT. This translates into CASSPGQGFRKLFF.

This rearrangement joins TRBV30 to TRBJ1-2; tentatively, D is TRBD1 (5 bases). Germline V gives CDR1 GTSNPN, CDR2 SVGIG (reference sequence). Trimming shortened V by 4 bases and J by 8 bases, and 17 bases separated the two germline ends. The CDR3 is 13 amino acids. This CDR3 reads CAWKAGRIGGYTF. The CDR3 DNA reads as TGTGCCTGGAAGGCAGGGCGGATAGGGGGCTACACCTTC.

The chain employs TRBV5-4 and TRBJ1-6; D is undetermined. Germline V gene lookup returns CDR1 SGHNT and CDR2 YYREEE (reference sequence). With 4 bases removed from V and 8 bases from J, the gap between germline ends came to 10 bases. The CDR3 totals 13 residues. The CDR3 DNA reads as TGTGCCAGCAGCCGGGTCTTGGATTCACCCCTCCACTTT. Residues: CASSRVLDSPLHF.

The chain links TRBV11-3 to TRBJ2-3, with no clear D. Per germline, CDR1 SGHNT and CDR2 YENEEA. There are 16 residues in the CDR3. Between the trimmed V and J ends, which lost 0 bases and 0 bases, there was a span of 10 bases. Written as DNA, the CDR3 is TGTGCCAGCAGCTTAGATCGGTCCACTAGCACAGATACGCAGTATTTT. Protein sequence: CASSLDRSTSTDTQYF.

The gene calls are TRBV5-6 and TRBJ2-3, with a tentative D call TRBD2 (6 bases). V lost 2 bases to trimming and J lost 0 bases, with 19 bases between them. This CDR3 has 18 amino acids. Germline V lookup: CDR1 SGHDT, CDR2 YYEEEE. CDR3 region: CASSFDIFGSFSTDTQYF. Written as DNA, the CDR3 is TGTGCCAGCAGCTTCGATATTTTCGGGAGCTTCAGCACAGATACGCAGTATTTT.